Following are 5 T cell receptor beta chains from one sample sequenced in a study of T cell responses to AZD1222 COVID-19 vaccine. Only in-frame clones appear in the TCRdb table, and some are missing; sequencing was by immunoSEQ multiplex PCR. The sample lists approximately 92,000 clones; more than 75% were seen once. The source was peripheral blood, collected on day 0 of AZD1222 vaccination. These receptors originate from an adult in good health.

V gene TRBV3-1 (or the pseudogene TRBV3-2) combines with J gene TRBJ1-4, with D unclear. This CDR3 has 14 amino acids. V was clipped by 4 bases and J by 5 bases, with 11 bases between them. CDR1 is LGHDT, CDR2 YNNKEL, per germline (reference sequence). The CDR3 DNA reads TGTGCCAGCAGCCCCTCCGGATCCAATGAAAAACTGTTTTTT. Protein sequence: CASSPSGSNEKLFF.

This sequence joins TRBV15 and TRBJ1-2, with D possibly TRBD1 on 5 matching bases. Germline V gene sequence: CDR1 LNHNV, CDR2 YYDKDF (reference sequence). This CDR3 comprises 17 residues. V dropped 1 base and J dropped 4 bases, with 19 bases sitting between them. The CDR3 DNA follows: TGTGCCACCAGCAGAGTGCCAGGGCCGGGAATAAGCTATGGCTACACCTTC. This translates into CATSRVPGPGISYGYTF.

This sequence joins TRBV5-1 and TRBJ1-2; D gene uncertain. The germline CDR1 and CDR2 sequences are SGHRS and YFSETQ. The CDR3 extends over 13 amino acids. V lost 0 bases and J 4 bases, leaving 7 bases between the germline ends. The CDR3 DNA reads TGCGCCAGCAGCTTGGAGGCGTCCTATGGCTACACCTTC. It is translated as CASSLEASYGYTF.

The rearrangement links TRBV7-2 to TRBJ1-1; maybe TRBD1 (6 bases). The CDR3 consists of 15 residues. Trimming took 4 bases from V and 3 from J, leaving 15 bases between them. The germline V gene has CDR1 SGHTA and CDR2 FQGNSA. CDR3 region: CASSYSAGEYTEAFF. CDR3 DNA: TGTGCCAGCAGCTATAGTGCAGGGGAATACACTGAAGCTTTCTTT.

In this sample, this clone turned up a few times. This rearrangement joins TRBV3-1 (or the pseudogene TRBV3-2) to TRBJ1-1; D is possibly TRBD1 (5 bases). V was cut by 4 bases and J by 2 bases, with 14 bases left in between. CDR1 is LGHDT and CDR2 is YNNKEL in the germline V gene (reference sequence). This CDR3 is built from 15 residues. This chain's CDR3 is CASSPGGDPNTEAFF. Here the CDR3 DNA reads TGTGCCAGCAGCCCCGGGGGAGATCCTAACACTGAAGCTTTCTTT.